This T cell receptor (beta chain) is from a study of cytomegalovirus exposure and HLA in healthy donors. 60 Vbeta and 13 Jbeta primers were used in PCR. Assay used: immunoSEQ multiplex PCR; TCRdb lists only in-frame clones, some missing. The sample has some 130,000 clones, around 74% seen once. Whole-study results and caveats: Reported results showed that the classifier diagnosed cytomegalovirus status with high specificity and sensitivity.

This CDR3 has 13 residues. The V and J ends lost 5 bases and 3 bases, in that order; junction bases with no gene match: 4. Germline CDR1 reads SGHTA; CDR2 reads FQGNSA. Worth noting for this clone: The target antigen is unknown.

This receptor was obtained from a woman in her 50s in good health and CMV-seropositive. The material sequenced was PBMCs. J is TRBJ2-7 and V is TRBV7-2; 7 nucleotides agree with TRBD1. The CDR3 bases are TGTGCCAGCAGCGAAGGACAGGACTACGAGCAGTACTTC. It codes for CASSEGQDYEQYF.